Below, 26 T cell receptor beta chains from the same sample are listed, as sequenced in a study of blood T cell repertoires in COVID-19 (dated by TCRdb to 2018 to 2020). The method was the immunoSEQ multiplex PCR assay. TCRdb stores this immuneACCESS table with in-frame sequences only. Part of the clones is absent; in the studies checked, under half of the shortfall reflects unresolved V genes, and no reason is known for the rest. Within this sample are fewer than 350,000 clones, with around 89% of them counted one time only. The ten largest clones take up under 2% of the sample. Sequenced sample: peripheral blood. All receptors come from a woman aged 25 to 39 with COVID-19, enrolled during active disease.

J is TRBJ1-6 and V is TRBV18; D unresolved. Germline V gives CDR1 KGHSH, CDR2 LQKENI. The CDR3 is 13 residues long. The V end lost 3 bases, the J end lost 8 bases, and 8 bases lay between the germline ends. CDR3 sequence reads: CASSPGRDSPLHF. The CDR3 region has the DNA TGTGCCAGCTCACCGGGGAGGGATTCACCCCTCCACTTT.

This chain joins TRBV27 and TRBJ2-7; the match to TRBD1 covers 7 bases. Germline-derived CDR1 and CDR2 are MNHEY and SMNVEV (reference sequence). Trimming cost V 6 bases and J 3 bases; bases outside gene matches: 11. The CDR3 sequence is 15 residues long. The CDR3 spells CASSPTGNGYYEQYV. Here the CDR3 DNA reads TGTGCCAGCAGCCCGACAGGGAACGGATACTACGAGCAGTACGTC.

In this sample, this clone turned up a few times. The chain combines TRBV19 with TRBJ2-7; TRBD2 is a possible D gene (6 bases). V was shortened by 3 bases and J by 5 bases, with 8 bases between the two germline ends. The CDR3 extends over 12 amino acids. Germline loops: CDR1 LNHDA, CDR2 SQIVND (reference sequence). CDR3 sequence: CASSIGGNEQYF. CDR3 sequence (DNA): TGTGCCAGTAGTATTGGCGGGAACGAGCAGTACTTC.

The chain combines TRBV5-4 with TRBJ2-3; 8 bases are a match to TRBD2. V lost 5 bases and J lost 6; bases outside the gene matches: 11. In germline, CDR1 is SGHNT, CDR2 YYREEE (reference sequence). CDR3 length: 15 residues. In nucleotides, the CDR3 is TGTGCCAGCAGGTCTTCCGGGGGGGCTCGGGATACGCAGTATTTT. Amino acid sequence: CASRSSGGARDTQYF.

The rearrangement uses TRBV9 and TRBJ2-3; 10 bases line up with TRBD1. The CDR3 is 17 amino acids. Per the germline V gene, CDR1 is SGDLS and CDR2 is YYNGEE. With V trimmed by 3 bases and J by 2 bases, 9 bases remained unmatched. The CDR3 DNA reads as TGTGCCAGCAGCGGGGGGGACAGGGGCTCATTCACAGATACGCAGTATTTT. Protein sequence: CASSGGDRGSFTDTQYF.

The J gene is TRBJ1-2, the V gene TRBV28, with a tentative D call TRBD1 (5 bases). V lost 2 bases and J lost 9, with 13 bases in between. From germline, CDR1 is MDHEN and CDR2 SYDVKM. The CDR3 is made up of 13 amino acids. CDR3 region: CASSLSFRVSYTF. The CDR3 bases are TGTGCCAGCAGTTTAAGTTTCAGGGTGAGCTACACCTTC.

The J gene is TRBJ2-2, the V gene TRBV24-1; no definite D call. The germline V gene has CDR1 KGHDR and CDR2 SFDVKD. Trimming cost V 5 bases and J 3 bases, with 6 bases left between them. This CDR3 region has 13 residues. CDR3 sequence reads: CATSGAYTGELFF. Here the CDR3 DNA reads TGTGCCACCAGTGGGGCTTACACCGGGGAGCTGTTTTTT.

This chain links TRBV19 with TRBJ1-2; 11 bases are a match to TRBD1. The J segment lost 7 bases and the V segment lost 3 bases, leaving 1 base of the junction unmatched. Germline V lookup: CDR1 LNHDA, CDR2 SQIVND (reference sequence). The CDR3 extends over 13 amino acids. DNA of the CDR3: TGTGCCAGTAGTATCGGGACAGGGGGTGGCTACACCTTC. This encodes CASSIGTGGGYTF.

The CDR3 protein is CASSPGLAALQETQYF. The CDR3 region has the DNA TGCGCCAGCAGCCCCGGACTAGCCGCTCTCCAAGAGACCCAGTACTTC. V and J are TRBV5-1 and TRBJ2-5, with 8 nucleotides matching TRBD2. Losses at the gene ends were 4 bases for V and 1 base for J; bases not matched to a gene: 9. CDR1 is SGHRS and CDR2 is YFSETQ in the germline V gene. The length of the CDR3 is 16 residues.

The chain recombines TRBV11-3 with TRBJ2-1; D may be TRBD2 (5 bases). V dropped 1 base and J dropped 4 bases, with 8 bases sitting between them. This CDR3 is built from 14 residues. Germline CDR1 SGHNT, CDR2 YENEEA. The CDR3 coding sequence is TGTGCCAGCAGCTTAGCCGGGGAGTACAATGAGCAGTTCTTC. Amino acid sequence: CASSLAGEYNEQFF.

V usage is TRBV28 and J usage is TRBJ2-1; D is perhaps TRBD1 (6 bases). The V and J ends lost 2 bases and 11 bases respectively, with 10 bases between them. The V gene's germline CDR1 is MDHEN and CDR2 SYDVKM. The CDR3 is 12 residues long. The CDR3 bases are TGTGCCAGCAGTTTACTACAGGGACAGCAGTTCTTC. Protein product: CASSLLQGQQFF.

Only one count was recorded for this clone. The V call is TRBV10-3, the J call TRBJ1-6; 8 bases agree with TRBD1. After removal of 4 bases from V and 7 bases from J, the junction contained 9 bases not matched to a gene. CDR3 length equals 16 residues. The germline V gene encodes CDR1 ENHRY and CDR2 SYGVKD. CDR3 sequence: CAISGTGSALNSPLHF. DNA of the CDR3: TGTGCCATCAGTGGGACAGGGAGTGCTCTAAATTCACCCCTCCACTTT.

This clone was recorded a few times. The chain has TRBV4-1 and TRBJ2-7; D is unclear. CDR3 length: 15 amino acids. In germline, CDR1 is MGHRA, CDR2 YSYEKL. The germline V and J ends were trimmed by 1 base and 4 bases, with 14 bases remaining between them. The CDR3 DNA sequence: TGCGCCAGCAGCCAAGCGCTAGTTGGCTCTTACGAGCAGTACTTC. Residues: CASSQALVGSYEQYF.

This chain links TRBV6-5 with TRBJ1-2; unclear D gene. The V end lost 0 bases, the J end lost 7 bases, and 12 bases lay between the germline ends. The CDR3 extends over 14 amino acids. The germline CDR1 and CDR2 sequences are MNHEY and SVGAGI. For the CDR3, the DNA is TGTGCCAGCAGTTACTCCCCGGGTCTAGGTGGCTACACCTTC. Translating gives CASSYSPGLGGYTF.

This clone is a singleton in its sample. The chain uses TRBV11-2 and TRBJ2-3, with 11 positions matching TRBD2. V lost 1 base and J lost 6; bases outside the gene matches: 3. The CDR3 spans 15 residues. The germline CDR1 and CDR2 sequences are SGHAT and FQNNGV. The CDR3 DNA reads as TGTGCCAGCAGCTTAGTAGCGGGGGGGGCGGATACGCAGTATTTT. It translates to CASSLVAGGADTQYF.

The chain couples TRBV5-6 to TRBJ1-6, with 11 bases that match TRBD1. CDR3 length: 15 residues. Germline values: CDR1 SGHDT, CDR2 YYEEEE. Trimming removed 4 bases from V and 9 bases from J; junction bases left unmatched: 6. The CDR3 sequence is CASSTGTGGGSPLHF. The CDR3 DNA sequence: TGTGCCAGCAGCACAGGGACAGGGGGGGGTTCACCCCTCCACTTT.

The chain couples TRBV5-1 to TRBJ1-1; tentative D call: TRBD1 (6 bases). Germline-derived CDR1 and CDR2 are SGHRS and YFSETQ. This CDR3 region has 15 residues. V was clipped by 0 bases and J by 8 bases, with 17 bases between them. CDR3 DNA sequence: TGCGCCAGCAGCTTGGCCCAGGGGTCAGGAAAAGAAGCTTTCTTT. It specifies CASSLAQGSGKEAFF.

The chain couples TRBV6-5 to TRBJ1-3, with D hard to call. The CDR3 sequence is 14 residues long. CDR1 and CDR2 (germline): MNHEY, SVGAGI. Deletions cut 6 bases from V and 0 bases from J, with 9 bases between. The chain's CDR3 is CASRIQHSGNTIYF. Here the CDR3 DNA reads TGTGCCAGCAGAATCCAACACTCTGGAAACACCATATATTTT.

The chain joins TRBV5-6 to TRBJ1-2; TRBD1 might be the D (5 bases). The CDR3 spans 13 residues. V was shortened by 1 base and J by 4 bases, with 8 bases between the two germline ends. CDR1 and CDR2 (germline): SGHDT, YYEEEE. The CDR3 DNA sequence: TGTGCCAGCAGCTTGTCACAGGCCTATGGCTACACCTTC. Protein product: CASSLSQAYGYTF.

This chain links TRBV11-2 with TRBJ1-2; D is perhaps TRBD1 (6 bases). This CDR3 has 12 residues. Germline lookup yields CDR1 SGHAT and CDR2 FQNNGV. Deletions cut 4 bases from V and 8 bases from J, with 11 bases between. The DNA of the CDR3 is TGTGCCAGCAGCTCTGAGGGGACAGGCTACACCTTC. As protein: CASSSEGTGYTF.

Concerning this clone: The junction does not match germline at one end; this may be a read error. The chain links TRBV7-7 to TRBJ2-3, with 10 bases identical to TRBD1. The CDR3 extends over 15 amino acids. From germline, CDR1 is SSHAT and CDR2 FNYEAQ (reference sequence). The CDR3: CASSPGTGGTDTQYF. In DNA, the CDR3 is TGTGCTAGCAGCCCAGGGACAGGGGGCACAGATACGCAGTATTTT.

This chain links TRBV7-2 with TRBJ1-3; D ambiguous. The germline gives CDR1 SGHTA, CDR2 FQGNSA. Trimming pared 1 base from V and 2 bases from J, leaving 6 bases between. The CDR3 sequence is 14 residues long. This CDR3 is CASSLERTGNTIYF. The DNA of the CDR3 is TGTGCCAGCAGCTTAGAGCGGACTGGAAACACCATATATTTT.

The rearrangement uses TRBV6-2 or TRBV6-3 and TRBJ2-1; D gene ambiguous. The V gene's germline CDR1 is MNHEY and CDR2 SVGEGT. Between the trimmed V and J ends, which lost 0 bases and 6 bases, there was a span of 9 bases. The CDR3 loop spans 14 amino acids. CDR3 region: CASSYSMSGNEQFF. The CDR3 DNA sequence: TGTGCCAGCAGTTACTCGATGAGTGGCAATGAGCAGTTCTTC.

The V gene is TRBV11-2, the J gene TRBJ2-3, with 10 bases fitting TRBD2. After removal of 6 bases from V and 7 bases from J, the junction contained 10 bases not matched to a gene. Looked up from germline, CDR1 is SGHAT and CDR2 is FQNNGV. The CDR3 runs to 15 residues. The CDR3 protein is CASRPSGGAKYTQYF. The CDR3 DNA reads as TGTGCCAGCAGACCCAGCGGGGGGGCTAAGTATACGCAGTATTTT. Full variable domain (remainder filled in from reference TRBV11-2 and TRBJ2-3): EAGVAQSPRYKIIEKRQSVAFWCNPISGHATLYWYQQILGQGPKLLIQFQNNGVVDDSQLPKDRFSAERLKGVDSTLKIQPAKLEDSAVYLCASRPSGGAKYTQYFGPGTRLTVL.

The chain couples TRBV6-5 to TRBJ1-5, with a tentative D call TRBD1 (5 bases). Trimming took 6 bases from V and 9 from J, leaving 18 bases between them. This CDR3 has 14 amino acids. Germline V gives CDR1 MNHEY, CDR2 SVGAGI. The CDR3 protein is CASSSLGTGGPQHF. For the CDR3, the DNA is TGTGCCAGCAGCTCCTTAGGGACCGGGGGGCCCCAGCATTTT.

The CDR3 DNA sequence: TGTGCCAGCAGTGAGTCTCGGACAGGCTCTGGAAACACCATATATTTT. It encodes CASSESRTGSGNTIYF. The gene calls are TRBV2 and TRBJ1-3; TRBD1 agrees at 7 bases. This CDR3 is 16 amino acids long. The trim removed 3 bases at V and 0 bases at J, leaving 5 bases unmatched. CDR1 and CDR2 from the germline V gene are SNHLY and FYNNEI.